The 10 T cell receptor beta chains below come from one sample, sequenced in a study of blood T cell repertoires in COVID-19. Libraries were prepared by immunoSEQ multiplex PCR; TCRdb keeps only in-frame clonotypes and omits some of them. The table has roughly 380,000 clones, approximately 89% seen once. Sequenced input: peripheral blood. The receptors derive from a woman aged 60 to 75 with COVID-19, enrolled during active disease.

The CDR3 region is CASSLDQFRRVGDTQYF. Here the CDR3 DNA reads TGTGCCAGCAGCTTAGATCAATTCCGGAGGGTTGGAGATACGCAGTATTTT. V and J are TRBV11-2 and TRBJ2-3; a weak D match, TRBD2 (6 bases). CDR1 SGHAT and CDR2 FQNNGV come from the germline V gene. There are 17 residues in the CDR3. Trimming shortened V by 0 bases and J by 5 bases, and 18 bases separated the two germline ends.

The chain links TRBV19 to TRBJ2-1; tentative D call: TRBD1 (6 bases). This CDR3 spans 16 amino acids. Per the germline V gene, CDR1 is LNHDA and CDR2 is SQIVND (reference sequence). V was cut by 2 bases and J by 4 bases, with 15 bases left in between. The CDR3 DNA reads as TGTGCCAGTAGTATAAAGGACAGCCTAAATTACAATGAGCAGTTCTTC. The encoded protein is CASSIKDSLNYNEQFF.

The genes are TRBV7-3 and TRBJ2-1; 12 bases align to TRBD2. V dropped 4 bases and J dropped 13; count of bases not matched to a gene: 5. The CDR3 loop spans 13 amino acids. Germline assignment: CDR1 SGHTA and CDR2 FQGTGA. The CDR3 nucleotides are TGTGCCAGCAGCTCTAGCGGGGGGGCCGTTCAGTTCTTC. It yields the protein CASSSSGGAVQFF.

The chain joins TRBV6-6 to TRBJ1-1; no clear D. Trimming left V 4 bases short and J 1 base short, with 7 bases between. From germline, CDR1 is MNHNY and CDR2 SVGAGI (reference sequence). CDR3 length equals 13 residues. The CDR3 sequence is CASSFRGNTEAFF. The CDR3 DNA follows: TGTGCCAGCAGTTTCCGGGGGAACACTGAAGCTTTCTTT.

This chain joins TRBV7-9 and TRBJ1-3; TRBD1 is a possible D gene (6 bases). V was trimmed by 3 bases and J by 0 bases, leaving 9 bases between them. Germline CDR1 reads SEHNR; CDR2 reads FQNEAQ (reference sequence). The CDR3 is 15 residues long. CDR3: CASSLGQISGNTIYF. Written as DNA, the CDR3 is TGTGCCAGCAGCTTGGGACAAATCTCTGGAAACACCATATATTTT.

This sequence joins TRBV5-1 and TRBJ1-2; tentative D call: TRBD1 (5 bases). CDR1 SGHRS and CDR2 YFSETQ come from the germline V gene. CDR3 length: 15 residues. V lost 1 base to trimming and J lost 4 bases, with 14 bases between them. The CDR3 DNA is TGCGCCAGCAGCTTGCATCCCCAGGGATCCTATGGCTACACCTTC. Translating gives CASSLHPQGSYGYTF.

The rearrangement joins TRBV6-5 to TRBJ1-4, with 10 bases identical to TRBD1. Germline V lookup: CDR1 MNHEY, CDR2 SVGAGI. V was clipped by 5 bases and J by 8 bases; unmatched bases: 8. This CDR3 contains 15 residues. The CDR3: CASSPGTGEREKLFF. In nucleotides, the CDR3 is TGTGCCAGCAGTCCCGGGACAGGGGAAAGGGAAAAACTGTTTTTT.

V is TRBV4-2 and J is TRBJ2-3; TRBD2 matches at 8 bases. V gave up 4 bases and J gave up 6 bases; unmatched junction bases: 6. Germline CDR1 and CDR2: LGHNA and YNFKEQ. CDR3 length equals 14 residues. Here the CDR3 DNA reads TGTGCCAGCAGCCCAGCGGGGGTATTGGATACGCAGTATTTT. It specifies CASSPAGVLDTQYF.

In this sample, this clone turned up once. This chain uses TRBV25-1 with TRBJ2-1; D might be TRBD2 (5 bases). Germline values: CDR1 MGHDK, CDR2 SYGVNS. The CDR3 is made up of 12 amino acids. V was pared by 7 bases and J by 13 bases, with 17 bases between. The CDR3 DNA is TGTGCCAGCACACCTGGTGGGAGTACCCAGTTCTTC. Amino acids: CASTPGGSTQFF.

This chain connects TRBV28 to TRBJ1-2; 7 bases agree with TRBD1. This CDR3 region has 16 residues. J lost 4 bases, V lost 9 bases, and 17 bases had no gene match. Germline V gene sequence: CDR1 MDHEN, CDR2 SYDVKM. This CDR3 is CASRGAVEDRSYGYTF. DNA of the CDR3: TGTGCCAGTAGGGGGGCTGTGGAGGACAGGAGCTATGGCTACACCTTC.